The T cell receptor (beta chain) described here comes from a study of CD8+ T cells in alopecia areata. The CDR3 is made up of 12 amino acids. Germline values: CDR1 MNHEY, CDR2 SVGAGI. V gave up 5 bases and J gave up 9 bases, with 12 bases separating them. The sequencing template was cDNA reverse transcribed from extracted RNA. Sequencing used immunoSEQ multiplex PCR; TCRdb keeps in-frame clones, though not all of them. The sample lists about 190,000 clones, about 60% occurring once. Study-level results: Sharing of TCR sequences between patients (possibly for HLA-related reasons) was less clear than in mice.

In regard to this clone: Its antigen is not known.

Sample treatment: oral pan-JAK inhibitor, 5-10 mg twice daily. This sample comprised CD4+ T cells sorted from blood, obtained at week 4, from a patient treated with tofacitinib. The receptor's source is a human donor with alopecia areata. The V and J genes are TRBV6-5 and TRBJ2-3, with D unresolved. This CDR3 reads CASSNSKDTQYF. The CDR3, as DNA: TGTGCCAGCAGTAATTCTAAGGACACGCAGTATTTT.